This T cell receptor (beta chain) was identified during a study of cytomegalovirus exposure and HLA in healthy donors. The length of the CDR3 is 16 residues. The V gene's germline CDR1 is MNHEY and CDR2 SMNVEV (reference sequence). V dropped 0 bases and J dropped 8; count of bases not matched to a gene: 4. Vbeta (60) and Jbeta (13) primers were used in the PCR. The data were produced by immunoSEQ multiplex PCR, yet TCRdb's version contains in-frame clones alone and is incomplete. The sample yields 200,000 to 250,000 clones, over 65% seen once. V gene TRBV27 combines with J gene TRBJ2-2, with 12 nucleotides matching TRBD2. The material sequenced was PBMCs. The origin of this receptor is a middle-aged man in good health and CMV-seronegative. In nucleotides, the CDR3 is TGTGCCAGCAGTTTATCCGCTAGCGGGAGGGGTGGGGAGCTGTTTTTT. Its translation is CASSLSASGRGGELFF.